This TCR beta chain was retrieved from a study of shared clonotypes between healthy human individuals. The V gene end was trimmed by 4 bases and the J gene end by 7 bases; junction bases not matched to a gene: 12. Germline values: CDR1 SNHLY, CDR2 FYNNEI. The CDR3 consists of 15 residues. The table came from immunoSEQ multiplex PCR; TCRdb's copy has only in-frame clones and leaves some out. The repertoire holds some 2,000,000 clones, with nearly 97% as singletons. The TCR was taken from a man aged 18 to 30 in good health. Sequencing was performed on naive CD4+ T cells sorted from blood. Subset: CD45RA+ positively selected. The genes are TRBV2 and TRBJ2-5, with 7 positions matching TRBD1. CDR3 in DNA: TGTGCCAGCAGTGGGCCCCCCTTGAGACAGGGGACCCAGTACTTC. The encoded protein is CASSGPPLRQGTQYF.